Sequencing of this T cell receptor (beta chain) was carried out in a study of shared clonotypes between healthy human individuals. Across the study: The study used three CD4 naive, three CD4 memory, two CD8 naive and one CD8 memory plate per donor.

Trimming took 5 bases from V and 6 from J, leaving 8 bases between them. This CDR3 is 11 amino acids long. Germline V gives CDR1 SGHVT, CDR2 SQSDAQ. For this clone: Its antigen is unidentified.

The study's findings and limits: It was only blood that was sampled, and tissue repertoires likely differ. Relative to their counterparts shared across all four donors, non-shared clonotypes exhibited diminished generation probabilities.

In the original workflow: In the immunoSEQ data, sequences were junction-only and lacked quality scores, so filtering differed. Profiled with immunoSEQ multiplex PCR; TCRdb holds only in-frame clones, not every one. The V and J calls and clone size are taken from that table; D and trimming were inferred from the DNA. The sample carries around 1.6 million clones, 95% to 99% recorded once. The sequence derives from a man younger than 40 in good health. The chain carries TRBV7-4 and TRBJ2-7, with D unresolved. Sequencing was performed on naive CD4+ T cells sorted from blood. This sample's subset: CD45RA+ positively selected. CDR3 residues: CASSPGSEQYF. CDR3 DNA sequence: TGTGCCAGCAGCCCTGGATCCGAGCAGTACTTC.